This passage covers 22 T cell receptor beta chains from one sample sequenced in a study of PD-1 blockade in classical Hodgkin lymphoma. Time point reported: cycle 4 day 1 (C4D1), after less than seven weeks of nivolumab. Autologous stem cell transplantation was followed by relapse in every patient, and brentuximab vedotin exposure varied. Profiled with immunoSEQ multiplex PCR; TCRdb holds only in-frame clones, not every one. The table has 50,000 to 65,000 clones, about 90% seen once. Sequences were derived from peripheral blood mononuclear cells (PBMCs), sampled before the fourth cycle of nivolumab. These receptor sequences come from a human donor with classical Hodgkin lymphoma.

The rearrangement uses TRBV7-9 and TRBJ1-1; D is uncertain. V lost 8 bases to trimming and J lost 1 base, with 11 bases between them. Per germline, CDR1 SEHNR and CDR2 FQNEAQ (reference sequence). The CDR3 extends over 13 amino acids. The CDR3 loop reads CASQSSANTEAFF. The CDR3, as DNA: TGTGCCAGCCAGTCGAGCGCGAACACTGAAGCTTTCTTT. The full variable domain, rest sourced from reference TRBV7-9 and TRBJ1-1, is DTGVSQNPRHKITKRGQNVTFRCDPISEHNRLYWYRQTLGQGPEFLTYFQNEAQLEKSRLLSDRFSAERPKGSFSTLEIQRTEQGDSAMYLCASQSSANTEAFFGQGTRLTVV.

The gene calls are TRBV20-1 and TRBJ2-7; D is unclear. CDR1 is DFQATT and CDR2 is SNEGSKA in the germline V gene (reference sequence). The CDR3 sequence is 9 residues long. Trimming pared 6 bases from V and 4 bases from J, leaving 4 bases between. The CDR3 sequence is CSAGYEQYF. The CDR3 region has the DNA TGCAGTGCAGGATACGAGCAGTACTTC.

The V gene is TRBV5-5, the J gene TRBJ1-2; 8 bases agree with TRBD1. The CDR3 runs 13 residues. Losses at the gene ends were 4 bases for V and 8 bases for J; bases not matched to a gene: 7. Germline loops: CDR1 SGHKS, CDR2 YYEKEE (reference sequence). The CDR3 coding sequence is TGTGCCAGCAGCGCCCGACAGGGGAACGGCTACACCTTC. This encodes CASSARQGNGYTF.

Here the CDR3 reads CAWSVQRTHSPRAQETQYF. The DNA for the CDR3 is TGTGCCTGGAGTGTACAAAGGACCCACAGTCCCAGGGCACAAGAGACCCAGTACTTC. V and J are TRBV30 and TRBJ2-5, with D perhaps matching TRBD1 (5 bases). This CDR3 spans 19 amino acids. The germline CDR1 and CDR2 sequences are GTSNPN and SVGIG (reference sequence). Trimming cost V 0 bases and J 2 bases, with 25 bases left between them.

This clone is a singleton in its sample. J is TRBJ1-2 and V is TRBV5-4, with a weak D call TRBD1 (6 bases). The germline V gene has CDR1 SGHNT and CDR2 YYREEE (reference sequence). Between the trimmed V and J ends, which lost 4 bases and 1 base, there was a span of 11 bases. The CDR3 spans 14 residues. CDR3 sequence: CASSGGANNYGYTF. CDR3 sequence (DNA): TGTGCCAGCAGCGGGGGGGCCAATAACTATGGCTACACCTTC. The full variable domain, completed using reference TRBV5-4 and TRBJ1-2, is ETGVTQSPTHLIKTRGQQVTLRCSSQSGHNTVSWYQQALGQGPQFIFQYYREEENGRGNFPPRFSGLQFPNYSSELNVNALELDDSALYLCASSGGANNYGYTFGSGTRLTVV.

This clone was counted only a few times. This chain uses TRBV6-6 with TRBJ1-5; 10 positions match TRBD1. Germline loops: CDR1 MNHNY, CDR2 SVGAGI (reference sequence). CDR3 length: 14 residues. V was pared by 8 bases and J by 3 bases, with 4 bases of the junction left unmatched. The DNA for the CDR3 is TGTGCCAGCGGGACAGGGGAAGTCAATCAGCCCCAGCATTTT. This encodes CASGTGEVNQPQHF.

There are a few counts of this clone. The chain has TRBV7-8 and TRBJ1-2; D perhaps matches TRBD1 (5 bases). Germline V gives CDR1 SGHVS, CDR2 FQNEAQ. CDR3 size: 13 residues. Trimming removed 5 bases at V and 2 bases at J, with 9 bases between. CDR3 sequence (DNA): TGTGCCAGCAGCCCGGACAAGAACTATGGCTACACCTTC. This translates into CASSPDKNYGYTF.

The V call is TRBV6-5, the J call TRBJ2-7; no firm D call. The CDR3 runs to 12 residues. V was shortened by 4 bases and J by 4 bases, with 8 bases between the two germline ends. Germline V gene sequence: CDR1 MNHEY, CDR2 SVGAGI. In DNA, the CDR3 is TGTGCCAGCAGTTCACTCTTGTACGAGCAGTACTTC. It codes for CASSSLLYEQYF.

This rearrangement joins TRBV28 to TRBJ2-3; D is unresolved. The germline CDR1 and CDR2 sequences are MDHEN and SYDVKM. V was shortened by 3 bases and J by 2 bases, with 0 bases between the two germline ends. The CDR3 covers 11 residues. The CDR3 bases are TGTGCCAGCAGTTTCACAGATACGCAGTATTTT. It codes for CASSFTDTQYF.

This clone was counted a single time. The CDR3 sequence: CASSLVRDQSYEQYF. CDR3 DNA: TGTGCCAGCAGCTTGGTGCGGGACCAATCCTACGAGCAGTACTTC. The chain couples TRBV5-4 to TRBJ2-7, with D perhaps TRBD2 (6 bases). Germline V gives CDR1 SGHNT, CDR2 YYREEE (reference sequence). The CDR3 runs to 15 residues. V was pared by 0 bases and J by 1 base, with 11 bases between.

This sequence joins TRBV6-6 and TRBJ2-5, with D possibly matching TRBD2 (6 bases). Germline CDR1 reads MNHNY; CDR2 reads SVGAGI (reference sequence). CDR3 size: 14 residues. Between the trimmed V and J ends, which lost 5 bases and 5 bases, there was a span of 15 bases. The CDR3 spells CASSRDSPAETQYF. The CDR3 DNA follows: TGTGCCAGCAGTAGGGACTCCCCGGCGGAGACCCAGTACTTC.

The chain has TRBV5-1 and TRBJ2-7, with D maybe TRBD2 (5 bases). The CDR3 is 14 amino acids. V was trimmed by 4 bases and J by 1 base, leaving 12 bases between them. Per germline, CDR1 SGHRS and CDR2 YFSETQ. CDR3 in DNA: TGCGCCAGCAGCCCCGTGAGGAGGTCCTACGAGCAGTACTTC. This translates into CASSPVRRSYEQYF.

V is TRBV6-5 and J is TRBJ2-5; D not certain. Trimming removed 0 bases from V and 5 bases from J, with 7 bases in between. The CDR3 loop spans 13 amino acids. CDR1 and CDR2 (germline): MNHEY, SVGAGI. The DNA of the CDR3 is TGTGCCAGCAGTTACTCCTCCGGGGAGACCCAGTACTTC. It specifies CASSYSSGETQYF.

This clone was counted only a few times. CDR3 coding DNA: TGTGCCAGCAGTGAAGCTCGGAGTAACTATGGCTACACCTTC. Amino acid sequence: CASSEARSNYGYTF. V is TRBV6-1 and J is TRBJ1-2; D remains unclear. Germline-derived CDR1 and CDR2 are MNHNS and SASEGT. The CDR3 loop spans 14 amino acids. Trimming shortened V by 0 bases and J by 1 base, and 6 bases separated the two germline ends.

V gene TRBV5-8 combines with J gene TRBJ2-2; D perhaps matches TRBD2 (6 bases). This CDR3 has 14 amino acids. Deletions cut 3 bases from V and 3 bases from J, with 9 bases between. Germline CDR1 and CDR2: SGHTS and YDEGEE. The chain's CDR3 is CASSSPGDTGELFF. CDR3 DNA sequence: TGTGCCAGCAGCTCTCCGGGGGACACCGGGGAGCTGTTTTTT.

The CDR3 protein is CASSLRGGAVDTQYF. CDR3 coding DNA: TGTGCCAGCAGCTTACGCGGGGGGGCTGTGGATACGCAGTATTTT. The V and J genes are TRBV7-6 and TRBJ2-3; 9 nucleotides agree with TRBD2. The CDR3 length is 15 residues. CDR1 and CDR2 (germline): SGHVS, FNYEAQ. The J segment lost 6 bases and the V segment lost 2 bases, leaving 6 bases of the junction unmatched. The entire variable domain, with the rest obtained from reference TRBV7-6 and TRBJ2-3, is as follows: GAGVSQSPRYKVTKRGQDVALRCDPISGHVSLYWYRQALGQGPEFLTYFNYEAQQDKSGLPNDRFSAERPEGSISTLTIQRTEQRDSAMYRCASSLRGGAVDTQYFGPGTRLTVL.

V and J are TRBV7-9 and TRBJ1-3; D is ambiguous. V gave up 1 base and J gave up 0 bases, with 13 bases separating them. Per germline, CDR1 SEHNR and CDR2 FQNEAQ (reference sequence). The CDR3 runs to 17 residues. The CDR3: CASSLDIWTVSGNTIYF. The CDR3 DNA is TGTGCCAGCAGCTTAGATATATGGACGGTCTCTGGAAACACCATATATTTT.

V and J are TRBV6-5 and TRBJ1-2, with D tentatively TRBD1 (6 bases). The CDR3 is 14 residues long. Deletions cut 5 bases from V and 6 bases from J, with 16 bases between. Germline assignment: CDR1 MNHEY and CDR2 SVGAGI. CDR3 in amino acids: CASSDVGRGNGYTF. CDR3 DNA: TGTGCCAGCAGTGATGTCGGCAGGGGAAATGGCTACACCTTC.

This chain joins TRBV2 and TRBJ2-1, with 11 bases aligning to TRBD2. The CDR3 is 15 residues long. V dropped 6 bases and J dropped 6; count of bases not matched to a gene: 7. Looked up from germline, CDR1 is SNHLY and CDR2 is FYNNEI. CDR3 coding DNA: TGTGCCAGCAGCTTAGCGGGGGGGCCCTTCAATGAGCAGTTCTTC. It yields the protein CASSLAGGPFNEQFF. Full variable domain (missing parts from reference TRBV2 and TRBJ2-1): EPEVTQTPSHQVTQMGQEVILRCVPISNHLYFYWYRQILGQKVEFLVSFYNNEISEKSEIFDDQFSVERPDGSNFTLKIRSTKLEDSAMYFCASSLAGGPFNEQFFGPGTRLTVL.

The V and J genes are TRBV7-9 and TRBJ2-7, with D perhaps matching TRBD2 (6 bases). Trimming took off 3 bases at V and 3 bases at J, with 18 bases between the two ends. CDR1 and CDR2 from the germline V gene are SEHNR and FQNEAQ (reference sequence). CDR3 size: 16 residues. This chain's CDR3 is CASSFPTSYNDYEQYF. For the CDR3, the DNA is TGTGCCAGCAGCTTTCCTACTAGCTATAACGACTACGAGCAGTACTTC.

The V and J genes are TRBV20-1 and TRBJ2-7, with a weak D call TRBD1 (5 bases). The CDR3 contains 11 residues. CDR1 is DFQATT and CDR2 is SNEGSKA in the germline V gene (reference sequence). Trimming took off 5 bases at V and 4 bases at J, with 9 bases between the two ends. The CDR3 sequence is CSAQTEYEQYF. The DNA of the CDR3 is TGCAGTGCTCAGACAGAATACGAGCAGTACTTC.

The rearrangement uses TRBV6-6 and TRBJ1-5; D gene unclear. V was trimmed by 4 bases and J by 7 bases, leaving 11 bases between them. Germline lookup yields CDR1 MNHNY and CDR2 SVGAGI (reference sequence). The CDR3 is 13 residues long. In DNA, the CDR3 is TGTGCCAGCAGTTTCCGAGTCGGGCAGCCCCAGCATTTT. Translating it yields CASSFRVGQPQHF.